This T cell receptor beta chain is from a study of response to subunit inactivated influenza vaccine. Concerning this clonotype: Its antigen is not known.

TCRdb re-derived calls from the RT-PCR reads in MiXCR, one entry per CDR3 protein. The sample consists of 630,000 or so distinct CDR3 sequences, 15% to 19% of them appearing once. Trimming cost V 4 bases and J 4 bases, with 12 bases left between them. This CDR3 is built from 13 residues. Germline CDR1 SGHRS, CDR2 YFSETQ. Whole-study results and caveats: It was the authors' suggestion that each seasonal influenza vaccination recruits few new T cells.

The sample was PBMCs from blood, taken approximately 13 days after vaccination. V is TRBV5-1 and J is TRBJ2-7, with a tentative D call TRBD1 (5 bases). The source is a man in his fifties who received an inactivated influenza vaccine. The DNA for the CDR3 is TGCGCCAGCAGCCAGACAGTCGAGTACGAGCAGTACTTC. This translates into CASSQTVEYEQYF. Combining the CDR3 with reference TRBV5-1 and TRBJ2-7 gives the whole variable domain KAGVTQTPRYLIKTRGQQVTLSCSPISGHRSVSWYQQTPGQGLQFLFEYFSETQRNKGNFPGRFSGRQFSNSRSEMNVSTLELGDSALYLCASSQTVEYEQYFGPGTRLTVT.